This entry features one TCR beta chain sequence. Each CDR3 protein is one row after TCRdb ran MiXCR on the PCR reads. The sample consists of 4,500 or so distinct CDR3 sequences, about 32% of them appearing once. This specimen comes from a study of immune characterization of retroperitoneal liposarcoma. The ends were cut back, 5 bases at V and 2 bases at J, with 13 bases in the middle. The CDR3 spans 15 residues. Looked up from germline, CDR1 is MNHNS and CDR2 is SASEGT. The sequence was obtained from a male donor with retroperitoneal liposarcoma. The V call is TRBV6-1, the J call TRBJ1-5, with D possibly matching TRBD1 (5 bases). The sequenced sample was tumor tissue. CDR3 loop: CASSLGETGNQPQHF. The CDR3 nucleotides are TGTGCCAGCAGTCTGGGGGAAACGGGCAATCAGCCCCAGCATTTT.